Presented here are 8 T cell receptor beta chains from one specimen sequenced in a study of cytomegalovirus exposure and HLA in healthy donors. Assay: immunoSEQ multiplex PCR; the TCRdb copy retains only in-frame clones and omits some. The table shows about 200,000 clones, with around nine tenths occurring only once. The sequenced material came from PBMCs. These receptors were collected from a young woman in good health and CMV-seropositive.

This clone has just one count. V gene TRBV30 combines with J gene TRBJ2-7; TRBD2 is a possible D gene (6 bases). This CDR3 contains 15 residues. CDR1 and CDR2 (germline): GTSNPN, SVGIG (reference sequence). V lost 2 bases, J lost 0 bases, and 14 bases lay in between. CDR3 DNA: TGTGCCTGGAGTCTGACTAGATTAAGCTCCTACGAGCAGTACTTC. This sequence encodes CAWSLTRLSSYEQYF.

The gene calls are TRBV19 and TRBJ2-3, with D possibly matching TRBD2 (6 bases). The CDR3 sequence is 18 residues long. Per germline, CDR1 LNHDA and CDR2 SQIVND (reference sequence). The germline V and J ends were trimmed by 3 bases and 0 bases, with 19 bases remaining between them. In DNA, the CDR3 is TGTGCCAGTAGTATTCGCTGGTGGGGCGGGGTAAGCACAGATACGCAGTATTTT. Translated: CASSIRWWGGVSTDTQYF.

This clone was observed a handful of times. The chain couples TRBV2 to TRBJ1-5, with D maybe TRBD1 (6 bases). V was cut by 5 bases and J by 10 bases, with 12 bases left in between. The CDR3 is 12 amino acids. From germline, CDR1 is SNHLY and CDR2 FYNNEI. For the CDR3, the DNA is TGTGCCAGCAGTTCCGACAGGCATCCCCAGCATTTT. Translated, it gives CASSSDRHPQHF.

The chain couples TRBV6-5 to TRBJ2-7; 8 bases align to TRBD1. V lost 4 bases, J lost 0 bases, and 5 bases stayed unmatched. The CDR3 is made up of 15 amino acids. The V gene's germline CDR1 is MNHEY and CDR2 SVGAGI. The CDR3 reads CASSSRTGSSYEQYF. CDR3 DNA sequence: TGTGCCAGCAGTTCTAGGACAGGGAGCTCCTACGAGCAGTACTTC.

This chain connects TRBV6-5 to TRBJ1-2, with 8 bases lining up with TRBD1. CDR1 MNHEY and CDR2 SVGAGI come from the germline V gene. V lost 2 bases, J lost 6 bases, and 5 bases stayed unmatched. This CDR3 is built from 14 residues. CDR3 sequence: CASSYLQGADGYTF. For the CDR3, the DNA is TGTGCCAGCAGTTACCTCCAGGGGGCAGATGGCTACACCTTC.

This clone was recorded a few times. The gene calls are TRBV11-1 and TRBJ2-7; D is perhaps TRBD2 (6 bases). CDR3 length: 14 residues. V was pared by 5 bases and J by 1 base, with 12 bases between. Germline V gene sequence: CDR1 SGHAT, CDR2 FQDESV (reference sequence). The CDR3 nucleotides are TGTGCCAGCAGCCGACTAGACGGATCCTACGAGCAGTACTTC. Translation: CASSRLDGSYEQYF.

This rearrangement joins TRBV6-1 to TRBJ1-5; tentatively, D is TRBD1 (5 bases). Germline assignment: CDR1 MNHNS and CDR2 SASEGT. Deletions cut 7 bases from V and 0 bases from J, with 7 bases between. CDR3 length equals 13 residues. CDR3 DNA sequence: TGTGCCAGCACAGGGTCTAGCAATCAGCCCCAGCATTTT. As protein: CASTGSSNQPQHF.

Concerning this clone itself: The junction differs from germline at one of its ends, possibly a read error. The CDR3: CASSLGQGMNQPQHF. DNA of the CDR3: TGTGCCAGCAGTTTAGGACAGGGGATGAATCAGCCCCAGCATTTT. V is TRBV7-9 and J is TRBJ1-5; TRBD1 agrees at 9 bases. This CDR3 is built from 15 residues. CDR1 is SEHNR, CDR2 FQNEAQ, per germline (reference sequence).